This TCR beta chain was profiled in a study of T cell responses to AZD1222 COVID-19 vaccine. V gave up 1 base and J gave up 4 bases, with 9 bases separating them. Germline lookup yields CDR1 SGHDN and CDR2 FVKESK. The CDR3 contains 14 residues. Points on this clone: Its specificity is unknown.

Libraries were prepared by immunoSEQ multiplex PCR; TCRdb keeps only in-frame clonotypes and omits some of them. The sample has fewer than 120,000 clones, about nine tenths seen once; the top ten hold approximately 2.7%. Overall study findings and caveats: Repertoire sampling was restricted to post-peak T cell response timepoints. Following two doses of AZD1222, Spike-specific TCR breadth and depth rose.

The sequencing used peripheral blood, collected 28 days after the second AZD1222 dose. The genes are TRBV14 and TRBJ2-3; D is unclear. The TCR was taken from an adult who received the AZD1222 COVID-19 vaccine. CDR3 in DNA: TGTGCCAGCAGCCAAGTTAGCTTTGCAGATACGCAGTATTTT. The encoded protein is CASSQVSFADTQYF.